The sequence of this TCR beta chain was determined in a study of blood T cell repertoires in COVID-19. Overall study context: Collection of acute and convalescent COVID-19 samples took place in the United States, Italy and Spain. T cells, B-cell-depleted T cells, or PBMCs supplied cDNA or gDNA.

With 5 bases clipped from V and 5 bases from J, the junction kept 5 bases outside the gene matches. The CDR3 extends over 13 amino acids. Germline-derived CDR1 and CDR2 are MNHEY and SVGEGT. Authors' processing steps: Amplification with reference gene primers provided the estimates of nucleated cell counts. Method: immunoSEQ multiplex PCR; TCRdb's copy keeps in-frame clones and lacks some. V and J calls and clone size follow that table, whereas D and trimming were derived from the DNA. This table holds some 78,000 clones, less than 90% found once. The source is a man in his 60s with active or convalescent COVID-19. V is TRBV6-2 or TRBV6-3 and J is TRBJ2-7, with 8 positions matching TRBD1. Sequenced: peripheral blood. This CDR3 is CASSRSGGHEQYF. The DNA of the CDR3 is TGTGCCAGCAGTCGATCAGGGGGCCACGAGCAGTACTTC.